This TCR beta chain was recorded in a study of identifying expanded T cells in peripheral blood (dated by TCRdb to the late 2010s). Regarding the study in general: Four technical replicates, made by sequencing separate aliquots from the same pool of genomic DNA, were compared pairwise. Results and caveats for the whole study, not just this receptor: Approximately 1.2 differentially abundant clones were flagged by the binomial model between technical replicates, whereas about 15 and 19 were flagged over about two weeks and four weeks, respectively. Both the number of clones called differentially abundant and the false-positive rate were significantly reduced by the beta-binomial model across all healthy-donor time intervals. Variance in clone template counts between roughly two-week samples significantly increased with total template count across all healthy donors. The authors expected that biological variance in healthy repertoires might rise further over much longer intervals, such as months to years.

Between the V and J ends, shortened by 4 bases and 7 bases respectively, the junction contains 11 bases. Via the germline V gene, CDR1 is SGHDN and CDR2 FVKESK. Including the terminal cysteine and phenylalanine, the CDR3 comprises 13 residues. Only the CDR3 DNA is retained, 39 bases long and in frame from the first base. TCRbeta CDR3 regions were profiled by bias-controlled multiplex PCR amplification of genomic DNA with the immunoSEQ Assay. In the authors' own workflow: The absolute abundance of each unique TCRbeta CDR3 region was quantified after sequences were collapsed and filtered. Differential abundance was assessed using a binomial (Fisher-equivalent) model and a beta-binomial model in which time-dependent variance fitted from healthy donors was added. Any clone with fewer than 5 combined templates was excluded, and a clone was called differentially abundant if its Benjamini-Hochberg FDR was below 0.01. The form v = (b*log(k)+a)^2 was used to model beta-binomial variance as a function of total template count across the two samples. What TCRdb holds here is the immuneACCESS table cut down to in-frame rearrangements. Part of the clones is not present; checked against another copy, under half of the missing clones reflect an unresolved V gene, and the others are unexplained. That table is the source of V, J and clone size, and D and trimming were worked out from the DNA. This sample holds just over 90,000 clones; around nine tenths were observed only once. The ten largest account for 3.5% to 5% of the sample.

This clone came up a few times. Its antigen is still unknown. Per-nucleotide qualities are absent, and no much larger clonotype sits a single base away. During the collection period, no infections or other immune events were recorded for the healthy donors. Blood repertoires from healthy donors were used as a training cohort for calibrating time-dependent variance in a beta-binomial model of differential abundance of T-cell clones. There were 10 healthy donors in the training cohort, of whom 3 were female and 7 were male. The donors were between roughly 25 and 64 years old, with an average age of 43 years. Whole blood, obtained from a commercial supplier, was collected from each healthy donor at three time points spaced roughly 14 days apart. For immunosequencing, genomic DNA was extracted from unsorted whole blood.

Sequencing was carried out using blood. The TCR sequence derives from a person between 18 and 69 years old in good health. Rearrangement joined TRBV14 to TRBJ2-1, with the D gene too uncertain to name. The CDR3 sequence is CASSPRLLNEQFF. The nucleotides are TGTGCCAGCAGCCCAAGGTTGCTAAATGAGCAGTTCTTC.